The 5 T cell receptor beta chains reported below all come from one sample, sequenced in a study of cytomegalovirus exposure and HLA in healthy donors. The PCR used 60 Vbeta and 13 Jbeta primers. Generated by immunoSEQ multiplex PCR, the TCRdb table keeps only in-frame clones and is missing some. Among more than 150,000 clones listed, about three quarters were seen once. Sequenced: PBMCs. All receptors derive from a man aged 18 to 29 in good health and CMV-seronegative.

The chain links TRBV18 to TRBJ2-1; D unclear. Looked up from germline, CDR1 is KGHSH and CDR2 is LQKENI. The CDR3 contains 15 residues. Trimming removed 0 bases at V and 8 bases at J, with 14 bases between. CDR3 in amino acids: CASSPPTLRFDEQFF. CDR3 DNA: TGTGCCAGCTCACCACCGACATTACGGTTCGATGAGCAGTTCTTC.

This clone was seen a single time. V and J are TRBV7-2 and TRBJ2-7, with 9 bases identical to TRBD1. This CDR3 has 14 amino acids. The ends lost 6 bases at V and 5 bases at J; junction bases unmatched: 8. CDR1 is SGHTA and CDR2 is FQGNSA in the germline V gene. In DNA, the CDR3 is TGTGCCAGCAGTAGGACTGGGACAGGGCACGAGCAGTACTTC. It translates to CASSRTGTGHEQYF.

V gene TRBV11-2 combines with J gene TRBJ1-6; 7 bases are a match to TRBD1. The V segment lost 5 bases and the J segment 0 bases; nucleotides outside the gene matches: 4. The germline CDR1 and CDR2 sequences are SGHAT and FQNNGV. The CDR3 contains 16 residues. In nucleotides, the CDR3 is TGTGCCAGCAGCCCGGGACAGAGCTCCTATAATTCACCCCTCCACTTT. Protein product: CASSPGQSSYNSPLHF.

The J gene is TRBJ2-1, the V gene TRBV5-1, with TRBD1 matching 8 bases. The junction had 14 bases not matched to a gene; V was cut back by 3 bases and J by 6 bases. The CDR3 is 17 amino acids. Per the germline V gene, CDR1 is SGHRS and CDR2 is YFSETQ. DNA of the CDR3: TGCGCCAGCAGCTCAGTCTTAGCGTCCCAGGGGGCCAATGAGCAGTTCTTC. It encodes CASSSVLASQGANEQFF.

This chain joins TRBV6-6 and TRBJ1-1; 7 bases fit TRBD1. The CDR3 runs to 14 residues. V was clipped by 4 bases and J by 9 bases; unmatched bases: 11. Germline loops: CDR1 MNHNY, CDR2 SVGAGI (reference sequence). The CDR3 DNA reads as TGTGCCAGCAGTTTAACCGGGACAGACCTCAAAGCTTTCTTT. Its translation is CASSLTGTDLKAFF.